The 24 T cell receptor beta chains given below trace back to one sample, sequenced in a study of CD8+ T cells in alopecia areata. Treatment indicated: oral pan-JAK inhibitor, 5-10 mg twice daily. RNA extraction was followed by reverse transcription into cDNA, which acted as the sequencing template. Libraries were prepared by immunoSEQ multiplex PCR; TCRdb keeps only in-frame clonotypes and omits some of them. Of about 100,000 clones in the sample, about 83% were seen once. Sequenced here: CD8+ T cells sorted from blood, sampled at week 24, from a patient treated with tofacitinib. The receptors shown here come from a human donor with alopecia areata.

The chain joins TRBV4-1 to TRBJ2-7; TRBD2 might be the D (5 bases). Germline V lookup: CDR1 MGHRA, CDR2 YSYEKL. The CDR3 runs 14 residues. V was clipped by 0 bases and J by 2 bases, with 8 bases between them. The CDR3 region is CASSQEPGTYEQYF. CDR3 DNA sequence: TGCGCCAGCAGCCAAGAACCGGGGACCTACGAGCAGTACTTC.

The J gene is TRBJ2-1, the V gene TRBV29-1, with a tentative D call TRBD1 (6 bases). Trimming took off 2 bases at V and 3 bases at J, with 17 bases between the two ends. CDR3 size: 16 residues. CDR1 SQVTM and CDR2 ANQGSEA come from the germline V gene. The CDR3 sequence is CSVESDSPWVYNEQFF. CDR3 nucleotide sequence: TGCAGCGTTGAATCGGACAGTCCATGGGTCTACAATGAGCAGTTCTTC.

CDR3 coding DNA: TGTGCCACCAGCAGTGGACAGGGGAGGGACACTGAAGCTTTCTTT. It translates to CATSSGQGRDTEAFF. V gene TRBV15 combines with J gene TRBJ1-1, with 9 nucleotides matching TRBD1. CDR1 and CDR2 (germline): LNHNV, YYDKDF (reference sequence). The V segment lost 3 bases and the J segment 3 bases; nucleotides outside the gene matches: 5. This CDR3 spans 15 amino acids. Using reference TRBV15 and TRBJ1-1 for the parts outside the CDR3, the full variable domain is DAMVIQNPRYQVTQFGKPVTLSCSQTLNHNVMYWYQQKSSQAPKLLFHYYDKDFNNEADTPDNFQSRRPNTSFCFLDIRSPGLGDTAMYLCATSSGQGRDTEAFFGQGTRLTVV.

In DNA, the CDR3 is TGTGCCAGCAGCCCCCGGACAGGTCCGGCGACAGATACGCAGTATTTT. This gives the protein CASSPRTGPATDTQYF. The chain recombines TRBV7-9 with TRBJ2-3; the match to TRBD1 covers 7 bases. V trimming: 5 bases; J trimming: 3 bases; junction bases outside the gene matches: 11. Germline CDR1 and CDR2: SEHNR and FQNEAQ (reference sequence). This CDR3 spans 16 amino acids.

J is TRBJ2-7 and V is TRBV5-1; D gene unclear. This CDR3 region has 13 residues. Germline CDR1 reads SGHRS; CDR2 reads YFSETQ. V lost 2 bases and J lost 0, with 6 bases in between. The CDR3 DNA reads TGCGCCAGCAGCTTTACAGACTCCTACGAGCAGTACTTC. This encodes CASSFTDSYEQYF.

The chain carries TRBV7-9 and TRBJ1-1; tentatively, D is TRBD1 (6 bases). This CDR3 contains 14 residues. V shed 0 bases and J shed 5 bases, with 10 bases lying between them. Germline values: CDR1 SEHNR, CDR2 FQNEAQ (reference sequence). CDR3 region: CASSLAQGTTEAFF. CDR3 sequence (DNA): TGTGCCAGCAGCTTAGCTCAGGGGACTACTGAAGCTTTCTTT.

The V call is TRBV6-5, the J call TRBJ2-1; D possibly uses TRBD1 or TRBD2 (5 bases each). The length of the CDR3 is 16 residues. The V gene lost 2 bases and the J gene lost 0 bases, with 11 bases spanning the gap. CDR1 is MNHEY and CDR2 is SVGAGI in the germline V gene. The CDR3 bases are TGTGCCAGCAGTTACAGCGCAGGGAGCTCCTACAATGAGCAGTTCTTC. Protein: CASSYSAGSSYNEQFF.

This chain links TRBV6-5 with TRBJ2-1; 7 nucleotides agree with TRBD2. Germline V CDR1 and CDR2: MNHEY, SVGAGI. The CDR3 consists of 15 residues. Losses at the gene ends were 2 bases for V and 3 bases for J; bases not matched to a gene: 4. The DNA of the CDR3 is TGTGCCAGCAGTTACACGCGGGGGAACTACAATGAGCAGTTCTTC. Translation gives CASSYTRGNYNEQFF.

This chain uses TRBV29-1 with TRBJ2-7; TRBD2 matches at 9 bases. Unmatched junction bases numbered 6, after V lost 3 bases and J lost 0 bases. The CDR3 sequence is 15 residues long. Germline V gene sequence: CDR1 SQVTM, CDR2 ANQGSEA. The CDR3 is CSVELAGTPSYEQYF. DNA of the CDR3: TGCAGCGTTGAGCTAGCGGGAACGCCCTCCTACGAGCAGTACTTC.

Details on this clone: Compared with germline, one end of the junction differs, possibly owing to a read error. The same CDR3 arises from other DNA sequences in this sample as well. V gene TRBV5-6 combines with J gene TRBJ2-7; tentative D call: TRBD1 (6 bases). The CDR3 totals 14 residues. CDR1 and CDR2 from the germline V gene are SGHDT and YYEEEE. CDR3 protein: CASSLVGRGGEQYF. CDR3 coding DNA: TGTGCCAGCAGTTTGGTGGGACGAGGGGGAGAGCAGTACTTC.

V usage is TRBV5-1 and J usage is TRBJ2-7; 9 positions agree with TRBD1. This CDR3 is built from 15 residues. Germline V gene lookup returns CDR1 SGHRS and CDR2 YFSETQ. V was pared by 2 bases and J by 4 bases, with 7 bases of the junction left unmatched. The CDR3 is CASSFNRDRAYEQYF. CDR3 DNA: TGCGCCAGCAGCTTCAACCGGGACAGGGCGTACGAGCAGTACTTC.

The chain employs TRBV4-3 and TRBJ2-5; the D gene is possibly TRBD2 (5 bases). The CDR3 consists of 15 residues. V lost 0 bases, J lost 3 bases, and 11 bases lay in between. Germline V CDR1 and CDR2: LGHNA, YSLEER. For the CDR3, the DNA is TGCGCCAGCAGCCAAGATTCCGGGAATGAAGAGACCCAGTACTTC. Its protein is CASSQDSGNEETQYF.

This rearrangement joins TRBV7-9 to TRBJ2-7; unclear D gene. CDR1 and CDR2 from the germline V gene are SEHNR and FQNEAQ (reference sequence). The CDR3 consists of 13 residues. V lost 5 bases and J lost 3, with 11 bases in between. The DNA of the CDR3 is TGTGCCAGCAGCCCTCGATCCGGCTACGAGCAGTACTTC. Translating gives CASSPRSGYEQYF.

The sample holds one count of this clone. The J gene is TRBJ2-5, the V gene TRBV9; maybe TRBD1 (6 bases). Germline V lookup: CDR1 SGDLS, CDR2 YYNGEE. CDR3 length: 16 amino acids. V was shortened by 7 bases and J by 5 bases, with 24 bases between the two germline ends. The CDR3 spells CASGGSAPGQWETQYF. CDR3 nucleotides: TGTGCCAGCGGGGGCTCGGCTCCGGGTCAGTGGGAGACCCAGTACTTC.

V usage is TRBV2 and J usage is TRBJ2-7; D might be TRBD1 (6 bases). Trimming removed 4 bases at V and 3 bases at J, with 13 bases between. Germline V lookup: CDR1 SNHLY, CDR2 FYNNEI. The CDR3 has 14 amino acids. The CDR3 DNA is TGTGCCAGCAGTGGAGGACAGTCGATCTACGAGCAGTACTTC. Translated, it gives CASSGGQSIYEQYF.

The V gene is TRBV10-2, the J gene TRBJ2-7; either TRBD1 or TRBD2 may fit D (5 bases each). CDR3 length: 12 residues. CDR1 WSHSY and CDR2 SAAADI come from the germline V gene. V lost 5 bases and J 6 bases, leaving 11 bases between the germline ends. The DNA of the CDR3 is TGCGCCAGCAGTTGGGGTGGGGGCGAGCAGTACTTC. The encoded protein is CASSWGGGEQYF.

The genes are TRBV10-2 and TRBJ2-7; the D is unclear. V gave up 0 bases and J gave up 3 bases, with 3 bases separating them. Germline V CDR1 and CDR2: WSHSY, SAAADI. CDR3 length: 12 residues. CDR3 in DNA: TGCGCCAGCAGTGAGTCTCTCTACGAGCAGTACTTC. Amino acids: CASSESLYEQYF.

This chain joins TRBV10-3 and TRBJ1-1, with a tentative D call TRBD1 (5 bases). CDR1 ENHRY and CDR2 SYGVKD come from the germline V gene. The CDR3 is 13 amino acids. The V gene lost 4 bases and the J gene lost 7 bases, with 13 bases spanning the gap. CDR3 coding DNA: TGTGCCATCAGTGTTTCAGGGACGAATGAAGCTTTCTTT. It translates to CAISVSGTNEAFF.

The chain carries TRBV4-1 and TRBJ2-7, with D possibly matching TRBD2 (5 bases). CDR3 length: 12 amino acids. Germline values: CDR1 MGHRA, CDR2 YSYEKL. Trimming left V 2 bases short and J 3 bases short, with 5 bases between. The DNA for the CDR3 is TGCGCCAGCAGCCAACGGGGCTACGAGCAGTACTTC. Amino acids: CASSQRGYEQYF.

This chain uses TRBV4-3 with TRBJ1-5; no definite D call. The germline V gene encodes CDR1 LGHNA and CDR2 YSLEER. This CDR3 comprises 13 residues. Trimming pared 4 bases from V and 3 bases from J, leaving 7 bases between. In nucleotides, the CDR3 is TGCGCCAGCAGCCGACAAATCAATCAGCCCCAGCATTTT. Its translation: CASSRQINQPQHF.

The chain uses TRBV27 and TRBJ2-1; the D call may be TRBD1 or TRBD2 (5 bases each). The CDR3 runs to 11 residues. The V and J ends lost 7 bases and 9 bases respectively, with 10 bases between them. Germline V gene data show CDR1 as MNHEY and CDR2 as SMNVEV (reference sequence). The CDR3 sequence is CASKIGGEQFF. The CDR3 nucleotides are TGTGCCAGCAAAATTGGGGGTGAGCAGTTCTTC.

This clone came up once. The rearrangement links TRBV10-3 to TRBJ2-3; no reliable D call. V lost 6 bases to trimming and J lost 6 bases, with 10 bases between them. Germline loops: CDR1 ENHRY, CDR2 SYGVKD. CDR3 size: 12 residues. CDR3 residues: CAISVEQDTQYF. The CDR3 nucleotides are TGTGCCATCAGCGTAGAGCAGGATACGCAGTATTTT.

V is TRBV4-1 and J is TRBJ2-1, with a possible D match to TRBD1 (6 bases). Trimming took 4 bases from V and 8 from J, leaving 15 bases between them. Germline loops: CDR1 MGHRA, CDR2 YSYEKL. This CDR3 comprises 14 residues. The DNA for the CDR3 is TGCGCCAGCAGCCGTGCAGGGGCAGGCGATGAGCAGTTCTTC. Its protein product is CASSRAGAGDEQFF.

The CDR3 is CSVVGASAGNTIYF. In DNA, the CDR3 is TGCAGCGTTGTGGGGGCCTCGGCTGGAAACACCATATATTTT. The V gene is TRBV29-1, the J gene TRBJ1-3; possibly TRBD1 for D (6 bases). The ends were cut back, 4 bases at V and 2 bases at J, with 12 bases in the middle. Germline CDR1 SQVTM, CDR2 ANQGSEA. CDR3 length equals 14 residues.